This TCR beta chain appears in the sequencing data of a study of T cell responses to AZD1222 COVID-19 vaccine. Profiling relied on immunoSEQ multiplex PCR, and the TCRdb table lists in-frame clones only, not all of them. Among tens of thousands of clones listed, approximately 89% were seen once. Sequenced here: peripheral blood, sampled on day 0 of AZD1222 vaccination. The sequence derives from an adult in good health.

The DNA for the CDR3 is TGTGCCAGCAGCCAACGACAGAGCAGAAACACCATATATTTT. This codes for CASSQRQSRNTIYF. This rearrangement joins TRBV14 to TRBJ1-3; the D gene is possibly TRBD1 (5 bases). V dropped 2 bases and J dropped 5 bases, with 10 bases sitting between them. There are 14 residues in the CDR3. Germline V lookup: CDR1 SGHDN, CDR2 FVKESK. The entire variable domain, with the rest obtained from reference TRBV14 and TRBJ1-3, is as follows: EAGVTQFPSHSVIEKGQTVTLRCDPISGHDNLYWYRRVMGKEIKFLLHFVKESKQDESGMPNNRFLAERTGGTYSTLKVQPAELEDSGVYFCASSQRQSRNTIYFGEGSWLTVV.